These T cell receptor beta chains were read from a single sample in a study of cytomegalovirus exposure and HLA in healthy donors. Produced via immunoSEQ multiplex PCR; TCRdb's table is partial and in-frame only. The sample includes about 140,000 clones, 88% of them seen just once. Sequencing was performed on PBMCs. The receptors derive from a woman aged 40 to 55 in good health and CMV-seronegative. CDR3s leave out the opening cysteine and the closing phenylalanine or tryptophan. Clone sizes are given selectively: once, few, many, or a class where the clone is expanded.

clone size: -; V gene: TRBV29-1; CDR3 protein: SVELAGTDTQY
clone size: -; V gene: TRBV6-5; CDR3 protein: ASSAPGGPYEQY
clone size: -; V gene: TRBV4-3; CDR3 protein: ASSQDIGLAGVSGELF
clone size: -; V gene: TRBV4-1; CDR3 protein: ASTRATSQDEQF
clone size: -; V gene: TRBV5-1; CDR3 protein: ASSLLGAYNEQF
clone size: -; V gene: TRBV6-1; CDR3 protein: ASSEALSGSYEQY
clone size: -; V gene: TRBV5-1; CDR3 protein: ASSLGAGETQY
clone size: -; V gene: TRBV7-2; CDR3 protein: ASSDGTSYEQY
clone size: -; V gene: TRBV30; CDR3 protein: AWSLQGEQF
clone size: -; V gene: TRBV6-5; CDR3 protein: ASSLIRQEKLF
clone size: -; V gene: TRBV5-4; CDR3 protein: ASRGPVGETQY
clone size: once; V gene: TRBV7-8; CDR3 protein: ASSPRGNQPQH
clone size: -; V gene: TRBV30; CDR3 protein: AWARDSSYNEQF
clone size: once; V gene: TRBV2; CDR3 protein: ASSMIPQGRNEQF
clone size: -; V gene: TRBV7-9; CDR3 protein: SRGRAAYEQY
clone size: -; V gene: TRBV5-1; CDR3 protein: ASSLGQGFSYEQY
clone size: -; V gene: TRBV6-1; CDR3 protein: ASSDSGPYEQY
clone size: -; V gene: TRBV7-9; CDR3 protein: SSSFPVLGGEQY
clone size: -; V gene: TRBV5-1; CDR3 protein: ASSLGDGGYNEQF
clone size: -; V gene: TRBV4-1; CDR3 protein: ASSQEKQYNEQF
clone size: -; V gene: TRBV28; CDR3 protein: ASTEGTGNEKLF
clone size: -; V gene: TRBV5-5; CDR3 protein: ASSQDSQTYEQY